The sequence of this TCR beta chain was determined in a study of blood T cell repertoires in COVID-19. Study as a whole: T cells, B-cell-depleted T cells, or PBMCs provided the cDNA or gDNA that served as material.

TCRdb's table, derived via immunoSEQ multiplex PCR, lists solely in-frame clones and lacks some. The table lists about 99,000 clones, 75% to 90% of them singletons. Trimming left V 8 bases short and J 3 bases short, with 17 bases between. The germline V gene encodes CDR1 MDHEN and CDR2 SYDVKM. The CDR3 spans 14 residues. The material sequenced was peripheral blood. The TCR sequence derives from a man aged 55 to 70 with acute or convalescent COVID-19. This chain joins TRBV28 and TRBJ2-7; tentative D call: TRBD2 (6 bases). CDR3 sequence (DNA): TGTGCCAGCCGTGGTAGCGGAAAACTCTACGAGCAGTACGTC. Its translation is CASRGSGKLYEQYV.